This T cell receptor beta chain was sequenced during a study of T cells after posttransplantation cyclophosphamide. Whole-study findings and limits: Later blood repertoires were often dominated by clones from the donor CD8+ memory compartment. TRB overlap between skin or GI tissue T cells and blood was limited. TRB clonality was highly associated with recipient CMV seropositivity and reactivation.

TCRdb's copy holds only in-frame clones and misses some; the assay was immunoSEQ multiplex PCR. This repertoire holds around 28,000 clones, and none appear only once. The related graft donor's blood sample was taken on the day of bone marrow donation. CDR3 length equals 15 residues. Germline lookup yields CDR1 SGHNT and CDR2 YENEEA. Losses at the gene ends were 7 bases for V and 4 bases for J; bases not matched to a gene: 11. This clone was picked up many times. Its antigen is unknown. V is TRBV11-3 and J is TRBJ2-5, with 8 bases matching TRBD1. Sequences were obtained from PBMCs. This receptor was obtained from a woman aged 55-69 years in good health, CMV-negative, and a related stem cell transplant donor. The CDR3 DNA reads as TGTGCCAGCATCAACGGACAGGGACTTGGAGAGACCCAGTACTTC. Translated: CASINGQGLGETQYF.